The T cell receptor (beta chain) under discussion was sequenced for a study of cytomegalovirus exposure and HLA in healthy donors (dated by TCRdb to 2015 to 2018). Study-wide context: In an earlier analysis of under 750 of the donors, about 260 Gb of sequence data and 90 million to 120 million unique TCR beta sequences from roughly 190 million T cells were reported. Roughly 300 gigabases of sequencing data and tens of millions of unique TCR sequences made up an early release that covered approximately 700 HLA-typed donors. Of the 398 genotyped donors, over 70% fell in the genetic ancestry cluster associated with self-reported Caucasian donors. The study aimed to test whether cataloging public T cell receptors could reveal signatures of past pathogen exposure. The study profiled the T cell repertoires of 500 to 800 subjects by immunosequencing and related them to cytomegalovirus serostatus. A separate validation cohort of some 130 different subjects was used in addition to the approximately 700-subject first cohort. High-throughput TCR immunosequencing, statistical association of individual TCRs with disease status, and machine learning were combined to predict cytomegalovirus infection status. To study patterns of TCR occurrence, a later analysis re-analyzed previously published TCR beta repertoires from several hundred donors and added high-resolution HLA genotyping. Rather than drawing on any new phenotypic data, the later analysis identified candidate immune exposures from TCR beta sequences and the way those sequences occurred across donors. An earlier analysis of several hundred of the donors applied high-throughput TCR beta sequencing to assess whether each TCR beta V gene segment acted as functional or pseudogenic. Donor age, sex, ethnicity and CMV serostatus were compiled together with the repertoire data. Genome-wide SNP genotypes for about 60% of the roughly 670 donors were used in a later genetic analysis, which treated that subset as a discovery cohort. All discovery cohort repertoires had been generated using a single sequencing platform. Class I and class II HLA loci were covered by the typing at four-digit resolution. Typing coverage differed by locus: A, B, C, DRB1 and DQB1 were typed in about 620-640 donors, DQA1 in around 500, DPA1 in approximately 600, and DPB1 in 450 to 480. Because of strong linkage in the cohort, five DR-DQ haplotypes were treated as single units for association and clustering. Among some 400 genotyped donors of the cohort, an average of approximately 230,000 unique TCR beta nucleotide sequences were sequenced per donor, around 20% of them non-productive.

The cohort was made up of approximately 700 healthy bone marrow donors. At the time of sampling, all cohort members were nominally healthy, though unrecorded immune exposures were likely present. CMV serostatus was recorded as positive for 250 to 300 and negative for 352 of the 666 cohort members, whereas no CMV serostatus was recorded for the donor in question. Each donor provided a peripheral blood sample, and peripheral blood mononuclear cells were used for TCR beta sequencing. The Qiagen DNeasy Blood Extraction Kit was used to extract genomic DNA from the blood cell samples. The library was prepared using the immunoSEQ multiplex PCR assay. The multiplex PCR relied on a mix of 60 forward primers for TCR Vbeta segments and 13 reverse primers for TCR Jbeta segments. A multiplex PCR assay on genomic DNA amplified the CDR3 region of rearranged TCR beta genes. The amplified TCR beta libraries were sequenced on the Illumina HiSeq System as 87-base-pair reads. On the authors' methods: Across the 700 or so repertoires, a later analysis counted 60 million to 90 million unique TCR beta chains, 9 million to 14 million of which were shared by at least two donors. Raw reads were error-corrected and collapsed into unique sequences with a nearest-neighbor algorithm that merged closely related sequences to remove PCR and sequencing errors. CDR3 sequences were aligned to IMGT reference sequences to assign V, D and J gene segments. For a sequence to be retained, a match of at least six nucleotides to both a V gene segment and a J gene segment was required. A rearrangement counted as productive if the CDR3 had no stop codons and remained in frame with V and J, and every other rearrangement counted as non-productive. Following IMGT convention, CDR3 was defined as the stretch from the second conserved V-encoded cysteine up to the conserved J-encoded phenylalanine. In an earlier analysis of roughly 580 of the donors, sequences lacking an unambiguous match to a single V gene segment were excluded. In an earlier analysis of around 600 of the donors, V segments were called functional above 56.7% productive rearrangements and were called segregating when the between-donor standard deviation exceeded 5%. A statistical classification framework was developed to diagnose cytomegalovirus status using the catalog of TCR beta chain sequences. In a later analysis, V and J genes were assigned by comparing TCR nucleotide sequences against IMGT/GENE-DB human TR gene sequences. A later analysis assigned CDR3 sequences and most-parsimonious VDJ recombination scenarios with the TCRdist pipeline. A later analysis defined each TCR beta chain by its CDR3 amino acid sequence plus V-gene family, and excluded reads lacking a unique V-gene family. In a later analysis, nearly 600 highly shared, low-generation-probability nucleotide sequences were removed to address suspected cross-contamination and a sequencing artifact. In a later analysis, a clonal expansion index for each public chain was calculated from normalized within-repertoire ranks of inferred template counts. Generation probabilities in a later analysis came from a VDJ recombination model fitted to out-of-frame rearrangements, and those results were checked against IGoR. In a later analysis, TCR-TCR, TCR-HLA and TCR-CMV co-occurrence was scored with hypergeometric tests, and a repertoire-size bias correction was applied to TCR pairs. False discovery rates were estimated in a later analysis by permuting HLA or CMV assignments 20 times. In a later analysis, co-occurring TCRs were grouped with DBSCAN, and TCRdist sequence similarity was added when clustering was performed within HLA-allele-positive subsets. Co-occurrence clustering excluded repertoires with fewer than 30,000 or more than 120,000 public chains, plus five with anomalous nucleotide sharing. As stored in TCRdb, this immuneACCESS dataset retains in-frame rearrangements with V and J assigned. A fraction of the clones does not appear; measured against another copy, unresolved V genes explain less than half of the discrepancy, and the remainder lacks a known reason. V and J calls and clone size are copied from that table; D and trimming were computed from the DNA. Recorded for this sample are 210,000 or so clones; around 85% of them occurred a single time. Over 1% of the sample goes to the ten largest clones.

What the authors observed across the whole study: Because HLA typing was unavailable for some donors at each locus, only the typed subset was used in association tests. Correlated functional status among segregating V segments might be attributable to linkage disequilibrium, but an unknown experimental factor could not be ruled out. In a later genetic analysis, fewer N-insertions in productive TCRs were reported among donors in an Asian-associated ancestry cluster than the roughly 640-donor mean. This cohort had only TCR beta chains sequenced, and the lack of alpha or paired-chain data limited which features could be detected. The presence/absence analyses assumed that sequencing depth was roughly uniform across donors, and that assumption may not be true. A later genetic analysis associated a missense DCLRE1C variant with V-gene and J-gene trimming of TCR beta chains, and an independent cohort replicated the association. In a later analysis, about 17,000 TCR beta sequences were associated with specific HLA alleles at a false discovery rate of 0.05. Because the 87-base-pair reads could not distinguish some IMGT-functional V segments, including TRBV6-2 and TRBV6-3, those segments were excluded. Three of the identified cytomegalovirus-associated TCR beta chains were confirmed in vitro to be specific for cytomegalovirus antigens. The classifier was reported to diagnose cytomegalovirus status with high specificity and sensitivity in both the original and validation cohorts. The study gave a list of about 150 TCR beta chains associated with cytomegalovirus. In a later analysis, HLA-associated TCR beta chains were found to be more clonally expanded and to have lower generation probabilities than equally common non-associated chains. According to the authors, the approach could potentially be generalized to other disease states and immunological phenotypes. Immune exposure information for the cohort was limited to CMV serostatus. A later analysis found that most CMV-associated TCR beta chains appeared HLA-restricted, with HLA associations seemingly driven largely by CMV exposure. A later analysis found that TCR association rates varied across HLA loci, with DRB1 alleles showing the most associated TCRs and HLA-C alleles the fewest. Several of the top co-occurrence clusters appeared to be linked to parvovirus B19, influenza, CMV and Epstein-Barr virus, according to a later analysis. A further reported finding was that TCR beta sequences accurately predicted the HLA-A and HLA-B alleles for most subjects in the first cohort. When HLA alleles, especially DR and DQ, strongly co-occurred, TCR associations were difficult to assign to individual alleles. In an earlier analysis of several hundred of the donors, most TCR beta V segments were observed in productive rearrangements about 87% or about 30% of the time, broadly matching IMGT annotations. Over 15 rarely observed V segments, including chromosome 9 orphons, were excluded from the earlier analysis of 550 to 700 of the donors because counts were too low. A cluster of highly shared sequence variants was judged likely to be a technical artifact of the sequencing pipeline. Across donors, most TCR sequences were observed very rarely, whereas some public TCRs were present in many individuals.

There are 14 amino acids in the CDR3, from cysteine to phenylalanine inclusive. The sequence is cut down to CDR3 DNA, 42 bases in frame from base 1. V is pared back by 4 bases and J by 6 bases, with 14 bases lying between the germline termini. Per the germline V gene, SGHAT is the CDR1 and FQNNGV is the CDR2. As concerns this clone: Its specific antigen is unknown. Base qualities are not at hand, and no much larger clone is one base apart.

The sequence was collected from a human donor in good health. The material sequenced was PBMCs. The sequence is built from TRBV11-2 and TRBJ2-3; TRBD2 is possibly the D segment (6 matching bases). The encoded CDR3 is CASSSRLGADTQYF. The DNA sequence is TGTGCCAGCAGCTCAAGACTAGGGGCGGATACGCAGTATTTT.